This T cell receptor (beta chain) is drawn from a study of identical twins (dated by TCRdb to the mid-2010s). Notes on the research overall: TCR alpha and beta repertoires from monozygotic twins, unrelated adults of various ages and cord blood were deep-sequenced to test whether fetal clonotypes persist. To rule out contamination, replicate twin experiments were performed at different times with different library preparation protocols.

V lost 6 bases and J lost 0 bases, and the count of bases not matched to a germline gene is 8. The germline V gene yields MNHNS for CDR1 and SASEGT for CDR2. The CDR3 runs 15 amino acids, cysteine and phenylalanine included. Only the CDR3 region is kept as DNA, spanning 45 bases read in frame from base 1. The method behind the library was 5' RACE. TCRdb records Illumina HiSeq 2000 as the sequencer. Template switching introduced a universal primer binding site; the final cDNA contained a unique molecular identifier, enabling accurate counting of TCR cDNA molecules. Specific primers in the conserved constant-segment region were used to synthesize first-strand cDNA for the TCR alpha and beta chains. To control for contamination, every cDNA library was double barcoded, receiving both a SMART-Mk sample barcode and Illumina barcodes. TruSeq adapter sequences, together with Illumina sample barcodes, were added in two successive PCR steps. The Illumina HiSeq platform was used with custom primers to sequence TCR alpha and beta cDNA libraries. Turning to the authors' computational methods: MiGEC was used to process raw reads and extract unique molecular identifiers, and MiXCR was used to find CDR3 positions. Recombination models were inferred per individual with the repgenHMM and IGoR tools using an EM algorithm. Shared clonotypes were analyzed with the tcR package in R, and sharing was normalized by the product of cloneset sizes. To study raw recombination free of thymic and clonal selection effects, out-of-frame nonproductive sequences were analyzed. In-frame beta chains were kept once TCRdb had trimmed the public reads at Q25 with fastp and called clones with MiXCR. Each entry merges the rows of one CDR3 protein and shows their most common DNA and genes. These V and J calls are TCRdb output, not the study's own analysis. Across this sample there are just under 650,000 distinct CDR3 sequences, with 7.1% seen only once. Roughly 1.6% of the sample belongs to the ten largest clones.

This clonotype was observed many times. Its antigen target is currently unknown. No much larger clonotype is one base removed from it; base qualities were not supplied. Every donor in the study was a healthy Caucasian. Three pairs of female monozygotic twins, all aged about 18 to 30 years, were included in the twin cohort. Peripheral blood mononuclear cells were used as the source from which RNA for TCR libraries was isolated. The study at large found these results: Zero-insertion analyses could be partly confounded by invariant T cells such as MAIT and iNKT, although diverse VJ usage argued against such confounding for most clonotypes. Because the same donors could not be followed over many years, conclusions were based on cross-sectional statistical analysis. Compared with coincidental sharing between unrelated individuals, out-of-frame TCR alpha sequences shared between twins had an excess of sequences with low generation probability. In monozygotic twins, out-of-frame TCR alpha sharing was systematically underestimated by recombination models, although the models agreed with sharing between unrelated individuals. A weaker excess of twin sharing was found in beta out-of-frame sequences because the signal-to-noise ratio was lowered by fewer shared sequences. Abundant cord blood beta clonotypes had fewer insertions, young adult naive repertoires showed a similar but weaker trend, and memory repertoires showed no such trend.

This sample was shared with a second study, whose subject was yellow fever vaccine responses in identical twins. As the second publication notes: The authors reported that the T cell response to vaccination in identical twins appeared partly convergent and partly personalized. In the study, vaccine-responding T cell clones were precisely tracked in identical twins.

The sample comprised PBMCs. The sequence derives from a woman aged 18-30 years in good health. Recombination joined TRBV6-1 with TRBJ2-7; 7 junctional bases match TRBD1. CDR3 protein: CASSTMTGNSYEQYF. The nucleotides read TGTGCCAGCAGCACAATGACAGGGAACTCCTACGAGCAGTACTTC.